Shown below are 27 T cell receptor beta chains from a single sample sequenced in a study of synovial regulatory T cells in juvenile arthritis. The study's findings and limits: Blood Treg cells that were inflammation-associated showed lower TCR diversity than other blood Treg cells.

This table comes from immunoSEQ multiplex PCR, and its TCRdb copy is limited to in-frame clones, with some not included. This sample's table has approximately 1,300 clones. The antigens for these receptors are not known. Sequenced input: Treg cells from blood. The subset is: HLA-DR+ inflammation-associated blood Treg cells. The receptor source for this set is a donor younger than 30 with juvenile idiopathic arthritis.

This clone ranks as medium-sized in terms of frequency. The CDR3 is CSVWSGTSYEQYF. V is TRBV29-1 and J is TRBJ2-7. The germline V gene encodes CDR1 SQVTM and CDR2 ANQGSEA. The CDR3 extends over 13 amino acids. No DNA accompanies this entry.

This clone is classed as medium-sized by frequency. The V call is TRBV9, the J call TRBJ2-1; the TCRdb D gene call, TRBD2, has no DNA to confirm it. CDR1 and CDR2 (germline): SGDLS, YYNGEE. This CDR3 is 14 amino acids long. No DNA accompanies this entry. The CDR3 spells CASSASGRGNEQFF.

This clone shows up as medium-sized (0.01 to 0.1%) by frequency. V gene TRBV2 combines with J gene TRBJ1-4. Germline V gene data show CDR1 as SNHLY and CDR2 as FYNNEI. The CDR3 has 15 amino acids. No DNA appears here. CDR3 region: CASQEGGTTNEKLFF.

In terms of frequency, this clone is medium-sized. The chain has TRBV11-1 and TRBJ2-7. In germline, CDR1 is SGHAT, CDR2 FQDESV (reference sequence). CDR3 size: 15 residues. No nucleotide data were recorded. CDR3 protein: CASSFSRDLLAEQYF.

The rearrangement joins TRBV5-1 to TRBJ2-1. CDR3 length equals 15 residues. No nucleotide data were recorded. Germline V gene sequence: CDR1 SGHRS, CDR2 YFSETQ. The CDR3 is CASSVPGPSYNEQFF.

Judged by frequency, this clone is medium-sized. The CDR3 loop reads CASRTGTSLSDTQYF. V and J are TRBV2 and TRBJ2-3; TCRdb's D call, TRBD2, is unchecked because there is no DNA. Germline assignment: CDR1 SNHLY and CDR2 FYNNEI. The CDR3 is 15 amino acids. No DNA is recorded.

Its frequency marks this clone as medium-sized. The genes are TRBV7-9 and TRBJ2-1; TCRdb proposes TRBD2, but this gene call is untestable without DNA. CDR1 and CDR2 (germline): SEHNR, FQNEAQ (reference sequence). CDR3 length: 17 amino acids. The DNA is not on file. The CDR3 loop is CASSLAREQNSYNEQFF.

The rearrangement uses TRBV15 and TRBJ2-1; the D call from TCRdb, TRBD2, cannot be confirmed without DNA. The CDR3 sequence is 17 residues long. No DNA is recorded. The germline V gene has CDR1 LNHNV and CDR2 YYDKDF (reference sequence). CDR3 residues: CATSREGLAGINNEQFF.

This clone is called medium-sized based on its frequency. This rearrangement joins TRBV2 to TRBJ2-1; the TCRdb D gene call, TRBD1, has no DNA to confirm it. The CDR3 runs 13 residues. A DNA sequence was not provided. Germline loops: CDR1 SNHLY, CDR2 FYNNEI. The CDR3 here is CASTRQPYNEQFF.

Judged by frequency, this clone is medium-sized (0.01 to 0.1%). V usage is TRBV6-1 and J usage is TRBJ1-1. The CDR3 is 14 amino acids. No DNA is given. CDR1 and CDR2 (germline): MNHNS, SASEGT. The CDR3 sequence is CASSETRRDSEAFF.

Judged by frequency, this clone is large. The chain links TRBV29-1 to TRBJ1-5. Germline CDR1 is SQVTM and CDR2 is ANQGSEA. This CDR3 region has 12 residues. No DNA sequence was recorded. The CDR3 protein is CSASSPNQPQHF.

The V and J genes are TRBV9 and TRBJ2-1; TCRdb's assignment of TRBD2 cannot be checked, as there is no DNA. Per the germline V gene, CDR1 is SGDLS and CDR2 is YYNGEE. This CDR3 region has 14 residues. No DNA was logged. CDR3 protein: CASSRRGAYNEQFF.

Judged by frequency, this clone is medium-sized. This chain's CDR3 is CASSLYLQGHYGYTF. This chain links TRBV5-1 with TRBJ1-2; TCRdb outputs TRBD1, but without DNA this stays unchecked. From germline, CDR1 is SGHRS and CDR2 YFSETQ. CDR3 length: 15 residues. DNA was not recorded.

This clone is classed as medium-sized (0.01 to 0.1%) by frequency. The rearrangement links TRBV5-8 to TRBJ1-5. Germline CDR1 is SGHTS and CDR2 is YDEGEE. The CDR3 loop spans 16 amino acids. No DNA sequence was recorded. CDR3: CASSLASSRVNQPQHF. The full variable domain, its missing parts supplied by reference TRBV5-8 and TRBJ1-5, is EAGVTQSPTHLIKTRGQQATLRCSPISGHTSVYWYQQALGLGLQFLLWYDEGEERNRGNFPPRFSGRQFPNYSSELNVNALELEDSALYLCASSLASSRVNQPQHFGDGTRLSIL.

This clone is identified as large (0.1 to 1%) from frequency. The chain links TRBV2 to TRBJ1-1. The CDR3 is 13 amino acids. The record lacks a DNA sequence. The germline CDR1 and CDR2 sequences are SNHLY and FYNNEI. CDR3 residues: CASSENLNTEAFF.

Its frequency marks this clone as medium-sized (0.01 to 0.1%). This CDR3 is CASSYSRGGGQPQHF. This chain connects TRBV6-5 to TRBJ1-5. The CDR3 loop spans 15 amino acids. Only the protein is available. The germline CDR1 and CDR2 sequences are MNHEY and SVGAGI.

Its frequency marks this clone as medium-sized. The J gene is TRBJ2-7, the V gene TRBV10-3; TCRdb's assignment of TRBD2 cannot be checked, as there is no DNA. The CDR3 is 14 amino acids. DNA was not recorded. Germline V lookup: CDR1 ENHRY, CDR2 SYGVKD. The CDR3 sequence: CATNAREVRREQYF.

Measured by frequency, this clone is medium-sized. The chain combines TRBV29-1 with TRBJ1-5. CDR1 and CDR2 from the germline V gene are SQVTM and ANQGSEA. CDR3 length: 9 residues. The nucleotide record is missing. The CDR3: CSDCQPQHF.

This clone is classed as large by frequency. The chain has TRBV5-4 and TRBJ2-7; TCRdb's assignment of TRBD2 cannot be checked, as there is no DNA. Germline assignment: CDR1 SGHNT and CDR2 YYREEE (reference sequence). CDR3 size: 13 residues. No DNA appears here. CDR3 amino acids: CAMRSAGGVEQYF.

In terms of frequency, this clone is medium-sized. This chain links TRBV5-4 with TRBJ2-1. The V gene's germline CDR1 is SGHNT and CDR2 YYREEE (reference sequence). The CDR3 contains 15 residues. No DNA is given. CDR3 protein: CASSLYIGTQKEQFF.

This clone registers medium-sized (0.01 to 0.1%) by frequency. The chain links TRBV10-3 to TRBJ1-4. This CDR3 is built from 15 residues. Only the protein is on record. In germline, CDR1 is ENHRY, CDR2 SYGVKD. CDR3 sequence reads: CAISESGGTNEKLFF.

This clone is identified as medium-sized from frequency. The chain has TRBV2 and TRBJ2-7. CDR3 length: 14 amino acids. The DNA is not on file. CDR1 is SNHLY and CDR2 is FYNNEI in the germline V gene. This chain's CDR3 is CASSGQLKPLEQYF.

Considering frequency, this clone is medium-sized. The gene calls are TRBV10-3 and TRBJ1-5; no DNA is available, so the TRBD1 call from TCRdb remains unchecked. The CDR3 length is 15 residues. The DNA is not on file. The V gene's germline CDR1 is ENHRY and CDR2 SYGVKD. The CDR3 loop is CAISDRTGSNQPQHF.

According to its frequency, this clone is medium-sized. The chain couples TRBV7-2 to TRBJ2-1; without DNA, the TCRdb call of TRBD2 cannot be checked. Germline V gene sequence: CDR1 SGHTA, CDR2 FQGNSA. This CDR3 is built from 14 residues. DNA is not on record. The chain's CDR3 is CASSPSGLASGQFF.

This clone is called medium-sized (0.01 to 0.1%) based on its frequency. The chain combines TRBV6-6 with TRBJ1-2; the D call of TRBD1 rests on TCRdb alone, since no DNA is present to check it. CDR1 and CDR2 from the germline V gene are MNHNY and SVGAGI (reference sequence). This CDR3 is 12 amino acids long. The coding DNA is unavailable. The chain's CDR3 is CASSPQGTGYTF.

By frequency, this clone registers large. The chain links TRBV4-3 to TRBJ1-4. Germline CDR1 reads LGHNA; CDR2 reads YSLEER. The CDR3 covers 15 residues. No DNA was logged. CDR3: CASSPGGTTNEKLFF.

By frequency, this clone is medium-sized (0.01 to 0.1%). The chain combines TRBV4-2 with TRBJ2-3; TCRdb names TRBD2, which stays unverified in the absence of DNA. CDR1 is LGHNA and CDR2 is YNFKEQ in the germline V gene. This CDR3 is built from 17 residues. Only the protein is available. The CDR3: CASSQTSVAGELDTQYF.